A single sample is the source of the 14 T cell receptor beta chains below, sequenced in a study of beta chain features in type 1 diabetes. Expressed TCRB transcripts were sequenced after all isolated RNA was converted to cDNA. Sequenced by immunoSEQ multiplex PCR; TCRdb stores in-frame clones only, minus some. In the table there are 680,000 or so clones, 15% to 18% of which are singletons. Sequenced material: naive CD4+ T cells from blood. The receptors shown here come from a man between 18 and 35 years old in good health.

The CDR3 sequence is CAWRAAGPYYEQYF. Here the CDR3 DNA reads TGTGCCTGGAGGGCGGCAGGGCCTTACTACGAGCAGTACTTC. The chain recombines TRBV30 with TRBJ2-7; weak D call: TRBD1 (5 bases). The CDR3 has 14 residues. CDR1 and CDR2 (germline): GTSNPN, SVGIG (reference sequence). Trimming left V 3 bases short and J 3 bases short, with 15 bases between.

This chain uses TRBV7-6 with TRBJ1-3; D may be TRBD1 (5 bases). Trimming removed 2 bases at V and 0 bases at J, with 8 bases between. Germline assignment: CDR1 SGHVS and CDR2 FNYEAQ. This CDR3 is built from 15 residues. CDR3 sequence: CASSLTGLSGNTIYF. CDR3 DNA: TGTGCCAGCAGCTTAACAGGACTCTCTGGAAACACCATATATTTT.

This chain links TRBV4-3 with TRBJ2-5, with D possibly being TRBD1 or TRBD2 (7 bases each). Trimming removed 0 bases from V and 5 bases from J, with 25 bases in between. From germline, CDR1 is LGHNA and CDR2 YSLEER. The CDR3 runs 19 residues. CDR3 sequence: CASSQDLFRGRGPGETQYF. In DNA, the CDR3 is TGCGCCAGCAGCCAAGATCTATTCCGTGGGAGGGGGCCAGGGGAGACCCAGTACTTC.

CDR3 DNA: TGTGCCAGCAGCTTGGTTTCCACCGGGGAGCTGTTTTTT. Its protein is CASSLVSTGELFF. The chain couples TRBV5-4 to TRBJ2-2; D is undetermined. CDR3 length equals 13 residues. Germline CDR1 reads SGHNT; CDR2 reads YYREEE (reference sequence). V was trimmed by 0 bases and J by 4 bases, leaving 4 bases between them.

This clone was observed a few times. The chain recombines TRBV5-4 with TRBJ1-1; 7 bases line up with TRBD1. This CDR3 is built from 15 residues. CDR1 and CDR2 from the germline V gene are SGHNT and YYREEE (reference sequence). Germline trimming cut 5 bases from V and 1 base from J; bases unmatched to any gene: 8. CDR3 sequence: CASSLQGVSNTEAFF. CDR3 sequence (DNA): TGTGCCAGCAGTCTCCAGGGGGTGTCGAACACTGAAGCTTTCTTT.

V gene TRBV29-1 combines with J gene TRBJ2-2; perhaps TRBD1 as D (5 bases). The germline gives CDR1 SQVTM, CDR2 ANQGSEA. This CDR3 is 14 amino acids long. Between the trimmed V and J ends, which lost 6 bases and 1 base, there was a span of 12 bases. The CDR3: CSVRVLMNTGELFF. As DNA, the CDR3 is TGCAGCGTCAGGGTTCTCATGAACACCGGGGAGCTGTTTTTT.

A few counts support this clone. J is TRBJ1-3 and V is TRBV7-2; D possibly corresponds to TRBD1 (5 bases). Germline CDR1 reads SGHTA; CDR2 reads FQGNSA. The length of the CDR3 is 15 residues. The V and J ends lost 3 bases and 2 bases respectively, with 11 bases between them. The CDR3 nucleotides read TGTGCCAGCAGCTTCACAGGAAACACTGGAAACACCATATATTTT. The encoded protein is CASSFTGNTGNTIYF. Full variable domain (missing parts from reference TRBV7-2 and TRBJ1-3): GAGVSQSPSNKVTEKGKDVELRCDPISGHTALYWYRQSLGQGLEFLIYFQGNSAPDKSGLPSDRFSAERTGGSVSTLTIQRTQQEDSAVYLCASSFTGNTGNTIYFGEGSWLTVV.

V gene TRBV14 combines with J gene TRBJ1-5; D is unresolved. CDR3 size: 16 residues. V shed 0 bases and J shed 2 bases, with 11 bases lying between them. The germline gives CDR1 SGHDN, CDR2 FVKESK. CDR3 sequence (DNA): TGTGCCAGCAGCCAAGAGAAGGGAAGGGGCAATCAGCCCCAGCATTTT. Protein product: CASSQEKGRGNQPQHF. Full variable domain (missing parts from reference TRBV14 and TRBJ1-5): EAGVTQFPSHSVIEKGQTVTLRCDPISGHDNLYWYRRVMGKEIKFLLHFVKESKQDESGMPNNRFLAERTGGTYSTLKVQPAELEDSGVYFCASSQEKGRGNQPQHFGDGTRLSIL.

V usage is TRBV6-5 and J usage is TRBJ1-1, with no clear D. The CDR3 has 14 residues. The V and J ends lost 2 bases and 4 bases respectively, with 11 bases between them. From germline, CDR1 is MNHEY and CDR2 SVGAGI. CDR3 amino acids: CASSYTQQRTEAFF. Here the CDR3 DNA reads TGTGCCAGCAGTTACACCCAACAGCGCACTGAAGCTTTCTTT.

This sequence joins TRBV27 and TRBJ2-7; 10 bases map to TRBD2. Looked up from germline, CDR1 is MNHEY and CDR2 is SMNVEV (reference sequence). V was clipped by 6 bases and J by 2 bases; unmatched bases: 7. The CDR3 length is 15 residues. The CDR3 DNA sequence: TGTGCCAGCAGATACTTAGCGGGAGGCCCCTACGAGCAGTACTTC. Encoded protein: CASRYLAGGPYEQYF.

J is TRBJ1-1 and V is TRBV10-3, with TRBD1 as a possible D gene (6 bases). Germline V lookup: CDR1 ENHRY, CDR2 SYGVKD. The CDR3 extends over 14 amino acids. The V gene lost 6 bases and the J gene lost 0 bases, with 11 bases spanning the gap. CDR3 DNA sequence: TGTGCCATCAGAGCTGGACAGATGAACACTGAAGCTTTCTTT. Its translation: CAIRAGQMNTEAFF.

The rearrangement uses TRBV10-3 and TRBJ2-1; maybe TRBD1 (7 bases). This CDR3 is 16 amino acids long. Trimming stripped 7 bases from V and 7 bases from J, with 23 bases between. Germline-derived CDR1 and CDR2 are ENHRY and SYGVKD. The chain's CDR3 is CAITPWGDRIQNEQFF. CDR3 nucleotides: TGTGCCATCACACCCTGGGGGGACAGAATTCAAAATGAGCAGTTCTTC.

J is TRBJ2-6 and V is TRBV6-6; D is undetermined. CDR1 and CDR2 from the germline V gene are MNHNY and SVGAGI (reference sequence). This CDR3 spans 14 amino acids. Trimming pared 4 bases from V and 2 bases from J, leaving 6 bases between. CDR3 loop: CASSLVPGANVLTF. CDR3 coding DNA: TGTGCCAGCAGTTTGGTCCCTGGGGCCAACGTCCTGACTTTC.

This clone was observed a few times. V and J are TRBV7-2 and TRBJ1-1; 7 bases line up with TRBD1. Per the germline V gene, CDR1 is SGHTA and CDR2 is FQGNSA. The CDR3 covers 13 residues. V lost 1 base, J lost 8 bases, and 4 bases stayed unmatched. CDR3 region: CASSLETGTEAFF. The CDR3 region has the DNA TGTGCCAGCAGCTTAGAGACAGGGACGGAAGCTTTCTTT. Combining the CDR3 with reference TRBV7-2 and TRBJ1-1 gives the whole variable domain GAGVSQSPSNKVTEKGKDVELRCDPISGHTALYWYRQSLGQGLEFLIYFQGNSAPDKSGLPSDRFSAERTGGSVSTLTIQRTQQEDSAVYLCASSLETGTEAFFGQGTRLTVV.